The 10 T cell receptor beta chains reported below all come from one sample, sequenced in a study of T cells after somatic rescue of genetic block. Data came from immunoSEQ multiplex PCR; TCRdb stores just in-frame clones and leaves some out. The profile covers 14,000 to 15,000 clones, with 72% appearing a single time and 14% taken by the ten largest. Sequenced: peripheral blood mononuclear cells (PBMCs). Receptors were obtained from a boy younger than 18.

The rearrangement links TRBV5-1 to TRBJ2-3; 9 positions match TRBD2. J lost 0 bases, V lost 2 bases, and 16 bases had no gene match. From germline, CDR1 is SGHRS and CDR2 YFSETQ. The CDR3 spans 20 residues. The CDR3 spells CASSFSGRISGGKSTDTQYF. The CDR3 bases are TGCGCCAGCAGCTTCTCCGGCCGAATTAGCGGGGGCAAAAGCACAGATACGCAGTATTTT.

The V call is TRBV5-1, the J call TRBJ2-7; TRBD1 matches 7 bases. The V and J ends lost 1 base and 3 bases, in that order; junction bases with no gene match: 1. CDR3 length: 13 residues. Germline CDR1 and CDR2: SGHRS and YFSETQ. The CDR3 region is CASSLPGGYEQYF. CDR3 DNA: TGCGCCAGCAGCTTGCCAGGGGGCTACGAGCAGTACTTC.

The chain employs TRBV18 and TRBJ2-7, with 8 bases fitting TRBD1. CDR1 is KGHSH, CDR2 LQKENI, per germline. The CDR3 is made up of 14 amino acids. The trim removed 2 bases at V and 1 base at J, leaving 1 base unmatched. The CDR3 nucleotides are TGTGCCAGCTCACCAACAGGGGGGTCCTACGAGCAGTACTTC. As protein: CASSPTGGSYEQYF.

This rearrangement joins TRBV30 to TRBJ1-5; D uncertain. The CDR3 loop spans 15 amino acids. Trimming removed 2 bases from V and 0 bases from J, with 11 bases in between. Germline CDR1 reads GTSNPN; CDR2 reads SVGIG (reference sequence). The CDR3 sequence is CAWSIPGNSNQPQHF. DNA for the CDR3: TGTGCCTGGAGTATACCCGGGAATAGCAATCAGCCCCAGCATTTT.

The table lists this clone with a few counts. This chain joins TRBV18 and TRBJ1-4, with D possibly matching TRBD1 (5 bases). Germline loops: CDR1 KGHSH, CDR2 LQKENI. Trimming left V 1 base short and J 2 bases short, with 5 bases between. The CDR3 totals 14 residues. This CDR3 reads CASSPQGTNEKLFF. The CDR3 region has the DNA TGTGCCAGCTCACCACAGGGGACTAATGAAAAACTGTTTTTT. Variable domain in full (rest from reference TRBV18 and TRBJ1-4): NAGVMQNPRHLVRRRGQEARLRCSPMKGHSHVYWYRQLPEEGLKFMVYLQKENIIDESGMPKERFSAEFPKEGPSILRIQQVVRGDSAAYFCASSPQGTNEKLFFGSGTQLSVL.

The CDR3 coding sequence is TGTGCCAGTAGTATAGAGACAGGGAGCTCCTACGAGCAGTACTTC. Amino acids: CASSIETGSSYEQYF. This chain links TRBV19 with TRBJ2-7, with 7 nucleotides matching TRBD1. CDR1 and CDR2 from the germline V gene are LNHDA and SQIVND (reference sequence). J gave up 0 bases and V 0 bases, and 2 bases lay outside the gene matches. The CDR3 covers 15 residues. The full variable domain, rest sourced from reference TRBV19 and TRBJ2-7, is DGGITQSPKYLFRKEGQNVTLSCEQNLNHDAMYWYRQDPGQGLRLIYYSQIVNDFQKGDIAEGYSVSREKKESFPLTVTSAQKNPTAFYLCASSIETGSSYEQYFGPGTRLTVT.

The V and J genes are TRBV5-1 and TRBJ2-7; D might be TRBD1 (6 bases). This CDR3 comprises 12 residues. Germline V lookup: CDR1 SGHRS, CDR2 YFSETQ. V lost 4 bases, J lost 5 bases, and 10 bases lay in between. The CDR3 nucleotides are TGCGCCAGCAGCCTACAGGGCCACGAGCAGTACTTC. It yields the protein CASSLQGHEQYF.

The sample holds a few counts of this clone. The chain couples TRBV9 to TRBJ2-2; D gene uncertain. Trimming cost V 4 bases and J 6 bases, with 10 bases left between them. The CDR3 loop spans 13 amino acids. In germline, CDR1 is SGDLS, CDR2 YYNGEE. The CDR3 DNA reads as TGTGCCAGCAGCCCCATATGGCCCGGGGAGCTGTTTTTT. It specifies CASSPIWPGELFF. Drawing the rest from reference TRBV9 and TRBJ2-2, the complete variable domain is DSGVTQTPKHLITATGQRVTLRCSPRSGDLSVYWYQQSLDQGLQFLIQYYNGEERAKGNILERFSAQQFPDLHSELNLSSLELGDSALYFCASSPIWPGELFFGEGSRLTVL.

As DNA, the CDR3 is TGTGCCAGCAGTTTGGACGGGACAGGTCGGACTGAGCAGTACTTC. Protein: CASSLDGTGRTEQYF. The chain combines TRBV28 with TRBJ2-7; 8 bases are shared with TRBD1. Germline V lookup: CDR1 MDHEN, CDR2 SYDVKM. Losses at the gene ends were 3 bases for V and 7 bases for J; bases not matched to a gene: 11. The CDR3 is 15 residues long.

This clone was seen only once. The rearrangement uses TRBV5-1 and TRBJ2-3; weak D call: TRBD1 (6 bases). V lost 4 bases and J lost 2, with 8 bases in between. The length of the CDR3 is 13 residues. In germline, CDR1 is SGHRS, CDR2 YFSETQ. The CDR3 coding sequence is TGCGCCAGCAGCAGGGGGTACACAGATACGCAGTATTTT. This codes for CASSRGYTDTQYF. Combining the CDR3 with reference TRBV5-1 and TRBJ2-3 gives the whole variable domain KAGVTQTPRYLIKTRGQQVTLSCSPISGHRSVSWYQQTPGQGLQFLFEYFSETQRNKGNFPGRFSGRQFSNSRSEMNVSTLELGDSALYLCASSRGYTDTQYFGPGTRLTVL.